This T cell receptor (beta chain) was recovered during a study of blood T cell repertoires in COVID-19. Overall study: The United States, Italy and Spain supplied acute and convalescent COVID-19 samples. Sources were T cells, B-cell-depleted T cells, or PBMCs; the material itself was cDNA or gDNA.

Participants were aged about 18 to 90 years, lived in about 26 US areas, and enrolled virtually. Cohort placement rested on clinical history that participants reported themselves. Data came from immunoSEQ multiplex PCR; TCRdb stores just in-frame clones and leaves some out. The table includes fewer than 250,000 clones, approximately 81% detected once. This clone was seen a single time. This TCR was sampled from a woman between 50 and 59 years old with acute COVID-19. Material: PBMCs or T cells enriched from blood (not recorded which).

CDR3 DNA: TGTGCCAGCTCACCACCGCGGGACGTGGGTGAAAAACTGTTTTTT. This translates into CASSPPRDVGEKLFF. The chain combines TRBV18 with TRBJ1-4, with D possibly matching TRBD1 (5 bases). CDR1 is KGHSH and CDR2 is LQKENI in the germline V gene. The CDR3 extends over 15 amino acids. The ends were cut back, 0 bases at V and 7 bases at J, with 12 bases in the middle.